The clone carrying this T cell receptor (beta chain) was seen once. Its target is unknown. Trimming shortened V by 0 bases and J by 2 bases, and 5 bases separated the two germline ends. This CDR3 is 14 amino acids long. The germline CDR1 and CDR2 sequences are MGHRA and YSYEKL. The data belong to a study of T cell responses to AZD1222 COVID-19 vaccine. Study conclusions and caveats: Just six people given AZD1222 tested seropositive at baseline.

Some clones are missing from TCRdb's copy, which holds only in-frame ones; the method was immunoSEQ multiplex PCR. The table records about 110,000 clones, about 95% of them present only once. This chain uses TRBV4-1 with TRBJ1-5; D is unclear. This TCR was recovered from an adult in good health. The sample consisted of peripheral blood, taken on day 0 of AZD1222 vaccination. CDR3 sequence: CASSQDPGNQPQHF. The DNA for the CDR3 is TGCGCCAGCAGCCAAGACCCGGGCAATCAGCCCCAGCATTTT.